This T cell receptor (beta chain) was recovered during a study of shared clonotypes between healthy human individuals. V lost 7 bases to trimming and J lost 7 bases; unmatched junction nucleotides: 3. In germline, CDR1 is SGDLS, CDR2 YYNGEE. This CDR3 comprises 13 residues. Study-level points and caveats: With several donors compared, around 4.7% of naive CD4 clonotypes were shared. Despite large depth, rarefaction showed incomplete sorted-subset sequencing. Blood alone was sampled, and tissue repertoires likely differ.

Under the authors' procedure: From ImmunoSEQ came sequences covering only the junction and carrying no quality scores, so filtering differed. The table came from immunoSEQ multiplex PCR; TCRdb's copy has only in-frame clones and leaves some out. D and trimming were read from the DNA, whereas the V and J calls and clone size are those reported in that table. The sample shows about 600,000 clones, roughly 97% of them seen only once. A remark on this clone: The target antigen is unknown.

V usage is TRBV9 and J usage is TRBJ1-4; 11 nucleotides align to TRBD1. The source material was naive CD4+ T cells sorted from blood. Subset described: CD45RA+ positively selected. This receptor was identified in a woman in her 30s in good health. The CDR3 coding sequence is TGTGCCAGCGGCGGGACAGGGGGTGAAAAACTGTTTTTT. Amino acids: CASGGTGGEKLFF.